This T cell receptor (beta chain) was sequenced during a study of CD8+ T cells in alopecia areata. About the research overall: Patients received oral tofacitinib, 5 to 10 mg twice daily, for moderate-to-severe alopecia areata. The drug, tofacitinib, lasted 6 to 18 months, followed by 6 months off drug. The study, taken as a whole, reports: Affected scalp, especially in alopecia totalis/universalis, had a higher clonality than normal scalp did.

Samples from alopecia areata patients were lesional scalp punch biopsies and peripheral blood. cDNA reverse transcribed from extracted RNA served as the sequencing template. The data were produced by immunoSEQ multiplex PCR, yet TCRdb's version contains in-frame clones alone and is incomplete. The sample lists more than 95,000 clones, less than 50% occurring once. This clone has more than one count but fewer than ten. The antigen remains unidentified. At one end, the junction sequence differs from germline, possibly due to a read error. CDR3 length: 14 residues. Germline CDR1 SSHAT, CDR2 FNYEAQ (reference sequence).

The chain uses TRBV7-7 and TRBJ2-1; 7 positions match TRBD1. The sample consisted of CD4+ T cells sorted from blood. This TCR was recovered from a human donor with alopecia areata. The CDR3 spells CASSSDRVGGEQFF. The CDR3 DNA follows: TGTGCTAGCAGCTCTGACAGGGTCGGCGGTGAGCAGTTCTTC.